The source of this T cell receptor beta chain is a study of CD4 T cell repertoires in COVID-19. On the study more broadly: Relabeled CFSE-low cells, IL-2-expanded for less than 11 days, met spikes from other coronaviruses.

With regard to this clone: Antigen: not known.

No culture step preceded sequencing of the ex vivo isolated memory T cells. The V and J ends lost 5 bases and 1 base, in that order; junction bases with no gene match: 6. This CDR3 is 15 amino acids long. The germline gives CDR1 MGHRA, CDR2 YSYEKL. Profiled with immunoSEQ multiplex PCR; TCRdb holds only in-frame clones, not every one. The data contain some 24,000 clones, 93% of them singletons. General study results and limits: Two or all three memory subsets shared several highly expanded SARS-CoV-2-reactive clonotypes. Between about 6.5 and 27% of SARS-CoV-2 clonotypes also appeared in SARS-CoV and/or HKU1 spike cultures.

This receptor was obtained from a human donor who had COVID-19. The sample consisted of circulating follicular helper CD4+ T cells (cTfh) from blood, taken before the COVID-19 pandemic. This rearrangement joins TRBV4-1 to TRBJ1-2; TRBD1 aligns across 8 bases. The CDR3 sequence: CASSRTGTHNYGYTF. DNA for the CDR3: TGCGCCAGCAGCAGGACAGGGACTCATAACTATGGCTACACCTTC.